This T cell receptor beta chain was obtained from a study of metastatic and nonmetastatic thyroid tumors. This clone was recorded many times. TCRdb re-analyzed the PCR reads using MiXCR. The sample has under 50,000 clones, roughly 23% seen once. Germline values: CDR1 MNHEY, CDR2 SVGEGT. V was clipped by 8 bases and J by 1 base, with 12 bases between them. The CDR3 runs 14 residues. There were no patients who had received any treatment before thyroid surgery. The V call is TRBV6-2 or TRBV6-3, the J call TRBJ1-5, with D possibly matching TRBD1 (6 bases). Sequencing input: blood. This TCR was recovered from a male donor with papillary thyroid cancer or a benign thyroid nodule (not recorded which). Some clones in this sample may be carry-over from other donors' samples. The CDR3 nucleotides read TGTGCCAGCCAGGGGTATCGGAGCAATCAGCCCCAGCATTTT. It is translated as CASQGYRSNQPQHF.